This T cell receptor beta chain is drawn from a study of cytomegalovirus exposure and HLA in healthy donors. For the study at large: Earlier findings included nearly 120 million unique TCR beta sequences obtained from 150 million to 200 million T cells. Findings and caveats of the study: A later analysis linked a missense variant in DCLRE1C to the trimming of TCR beta V and J genes.

Researchers ran the PCR with 60 Vbeta and 13 Jbeta primers. Generated by immunoSEQ multiplex PCR, the TCRdb table keeps only in-frame clones and is missing some. In the table there are approximately 170,000 clones, approximately 80% of which are singletons. With regard to this clone: Antigen: not known.

The TCR originated in a woman between 18 and 30 years old in good health and CMV-seronegative. The sequenced material came from PBMCs.

CDR3 amino acids: CASSRAGGIHNEQFF. The CDR3, as DNA: TGTGCCAGCAGTAGAGCGGGAGGAATCCACAATGAGCAGTTCTTC. The chain couples TRBV27 to TRBJ2-1, with 9 bases fitting TRBD2. The CDR3 runs to 15 residues. Germline lookup yields CDR1 MNHEY and CDR2 SMNVEV (reference sequence). Trimming cost V 5 bases and J 5 bases; bases outside gene matches: 7.